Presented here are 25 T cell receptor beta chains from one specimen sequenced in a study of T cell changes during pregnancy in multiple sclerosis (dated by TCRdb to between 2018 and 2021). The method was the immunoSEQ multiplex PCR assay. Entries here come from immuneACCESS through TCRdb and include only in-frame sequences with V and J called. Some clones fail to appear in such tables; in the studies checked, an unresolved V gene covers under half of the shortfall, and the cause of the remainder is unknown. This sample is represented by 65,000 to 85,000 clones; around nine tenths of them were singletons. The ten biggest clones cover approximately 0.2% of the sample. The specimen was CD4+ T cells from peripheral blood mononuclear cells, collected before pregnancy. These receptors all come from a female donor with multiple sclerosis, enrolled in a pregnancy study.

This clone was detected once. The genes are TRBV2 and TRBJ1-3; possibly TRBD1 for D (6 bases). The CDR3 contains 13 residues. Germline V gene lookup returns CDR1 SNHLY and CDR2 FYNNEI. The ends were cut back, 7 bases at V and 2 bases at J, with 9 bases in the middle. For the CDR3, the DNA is TGTGCCAGCACAGGGGACACTGGAAACACCATATATTTT. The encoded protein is CASTGDTGNTIYF.

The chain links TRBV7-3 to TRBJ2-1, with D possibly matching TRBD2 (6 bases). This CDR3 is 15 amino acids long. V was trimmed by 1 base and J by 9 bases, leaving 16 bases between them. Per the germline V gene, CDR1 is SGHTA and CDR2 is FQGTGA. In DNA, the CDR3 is TGTGCCAGCAGCTTAAGGGCGGTTGTGGGGGGTGAGCAGTTCTTC. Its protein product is CASSLRAVVGGEQFF.

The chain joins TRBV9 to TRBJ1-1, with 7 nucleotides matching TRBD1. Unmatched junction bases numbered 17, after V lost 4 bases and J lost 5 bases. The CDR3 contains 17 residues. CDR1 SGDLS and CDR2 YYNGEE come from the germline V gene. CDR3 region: CASSLGVPGGKGTEAFF. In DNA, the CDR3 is TGTGCCAGCAGCCTAGGCGTCCCAGGGGGTAAAGGAACTGAAGCTTTCTTT.

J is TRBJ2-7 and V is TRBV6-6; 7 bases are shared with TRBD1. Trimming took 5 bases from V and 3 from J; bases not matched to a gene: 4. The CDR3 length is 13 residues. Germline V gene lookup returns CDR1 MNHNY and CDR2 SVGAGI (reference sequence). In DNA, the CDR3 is TGTGCCAGCAGTCTGAGACAGGGCTACGAGCAGTACTTC. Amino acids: CASSLRQGYEQYF.

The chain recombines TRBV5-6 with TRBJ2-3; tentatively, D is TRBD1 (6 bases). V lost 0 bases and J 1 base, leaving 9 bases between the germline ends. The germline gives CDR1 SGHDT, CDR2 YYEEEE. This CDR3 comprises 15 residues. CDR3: CASSLGSGGTDTQYF. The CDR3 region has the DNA TGTGCCAGCAGCTTGGGTTCAGGGGGCACAGATACGCAGTATTTT.

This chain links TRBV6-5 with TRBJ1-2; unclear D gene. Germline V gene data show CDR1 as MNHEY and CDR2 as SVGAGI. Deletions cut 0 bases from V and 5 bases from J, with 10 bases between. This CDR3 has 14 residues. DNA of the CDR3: TGTGCCAGCAGTTACTCCCAAAGGGAGTATGGCTACACCTTC. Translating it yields CASSYSQREYGYTF.

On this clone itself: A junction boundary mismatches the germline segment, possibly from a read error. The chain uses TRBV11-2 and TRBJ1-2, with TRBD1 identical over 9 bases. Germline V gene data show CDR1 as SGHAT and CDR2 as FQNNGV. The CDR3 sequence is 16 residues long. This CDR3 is CASSLGTGTTNYGYTF. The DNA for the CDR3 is TGTGCCAGTAGCTTAGGGACAGGGACTACTAACTATGGCTACACCTTC.

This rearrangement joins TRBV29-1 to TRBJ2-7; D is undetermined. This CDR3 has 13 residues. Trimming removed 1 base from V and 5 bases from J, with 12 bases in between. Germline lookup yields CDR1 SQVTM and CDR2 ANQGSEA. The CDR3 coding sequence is TGCAGCGTTGAAGGATACAGTGCCCACGAGCAGTACTTC. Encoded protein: CSVEGYSAHEQYF.

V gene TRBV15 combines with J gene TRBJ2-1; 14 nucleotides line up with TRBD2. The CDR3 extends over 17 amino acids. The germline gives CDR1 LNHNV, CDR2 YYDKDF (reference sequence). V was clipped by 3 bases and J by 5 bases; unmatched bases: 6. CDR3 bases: TGTGCCACCAGCAGGCCGGGACTAGCGGGAGCGCACAATGAGCAGTTCTTC. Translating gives CATSRPGLAGAHNEQFF.

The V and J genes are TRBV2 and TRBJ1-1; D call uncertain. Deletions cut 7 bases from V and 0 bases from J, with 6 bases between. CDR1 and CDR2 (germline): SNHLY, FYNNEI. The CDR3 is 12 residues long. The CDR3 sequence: CASTRMNTEAFF. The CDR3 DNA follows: TGTGCCAGCACCAGGATGAACACTGAAGCTTTCTTT.

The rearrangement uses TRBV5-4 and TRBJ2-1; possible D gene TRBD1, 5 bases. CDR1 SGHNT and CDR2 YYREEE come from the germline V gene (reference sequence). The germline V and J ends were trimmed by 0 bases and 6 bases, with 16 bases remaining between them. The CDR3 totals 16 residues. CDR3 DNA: TGTGCCAGCAGCTTGGGAGGTCCTGGGGCCATCAATGAGCAGTTCTTC. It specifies CASSLGGPGAINEQFF.

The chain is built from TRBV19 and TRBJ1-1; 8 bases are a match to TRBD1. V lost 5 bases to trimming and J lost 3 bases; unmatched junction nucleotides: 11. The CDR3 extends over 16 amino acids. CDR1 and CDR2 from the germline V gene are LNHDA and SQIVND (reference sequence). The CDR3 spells CASSPRWTGRDTEAFF. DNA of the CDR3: TGTGCCAGTAGTCCACGCTGGACAGGGCGGGACACTGAAGCTTTCTTT.

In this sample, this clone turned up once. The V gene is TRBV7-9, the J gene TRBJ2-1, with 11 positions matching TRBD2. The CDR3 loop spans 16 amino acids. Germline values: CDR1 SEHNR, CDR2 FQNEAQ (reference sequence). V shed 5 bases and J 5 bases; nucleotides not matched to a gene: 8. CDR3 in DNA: TGTGCCAGCAGCCTACTAGCGGGAGAGGGAAACAATGAGCAGTTCTTC. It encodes CASSLLAGEGNNEQFF.

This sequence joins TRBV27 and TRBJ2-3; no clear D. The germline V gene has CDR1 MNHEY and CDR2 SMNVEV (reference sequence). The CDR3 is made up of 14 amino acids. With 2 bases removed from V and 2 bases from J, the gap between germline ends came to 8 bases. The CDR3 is CASSLQAYTDTQYF. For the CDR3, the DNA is TGTGCCAGCAGTTTACAAGCATACACAGATACGCAGTATTTT.

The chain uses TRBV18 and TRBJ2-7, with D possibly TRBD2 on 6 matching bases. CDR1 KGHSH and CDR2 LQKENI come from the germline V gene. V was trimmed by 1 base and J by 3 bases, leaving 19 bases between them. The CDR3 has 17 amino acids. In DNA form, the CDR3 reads TGTGCCAGCTCACCACGGAGGGATGGTTCGGGTTACTACGAGCAGTACTTC. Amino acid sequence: CASSPRRDGSGYYEQYF.

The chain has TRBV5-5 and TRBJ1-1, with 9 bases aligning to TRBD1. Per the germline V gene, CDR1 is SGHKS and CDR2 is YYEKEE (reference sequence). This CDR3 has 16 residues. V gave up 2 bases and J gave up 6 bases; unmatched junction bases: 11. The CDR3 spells CASSFALDRGRPEAFF. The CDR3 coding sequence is TGTGCCAGCAGCTTTGCTTTGGACAGGGGCAGACCTGAAGCTTTCTTT.

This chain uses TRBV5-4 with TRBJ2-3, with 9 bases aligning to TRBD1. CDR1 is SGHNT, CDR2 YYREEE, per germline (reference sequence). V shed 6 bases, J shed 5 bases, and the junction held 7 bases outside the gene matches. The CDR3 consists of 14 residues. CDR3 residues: CASKRQGGGDTQYF. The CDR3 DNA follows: TGTGCCAGCAAAAGACAGGGGGGAGGAGATACGCAGTATTTT.

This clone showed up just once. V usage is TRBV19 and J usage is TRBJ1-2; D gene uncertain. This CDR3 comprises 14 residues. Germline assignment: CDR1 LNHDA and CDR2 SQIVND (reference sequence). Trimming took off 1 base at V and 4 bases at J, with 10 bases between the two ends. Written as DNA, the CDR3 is TGTGCCAGTAGTATAGGGGTCGGAGGCTATGGCTACACCTTC. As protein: CASSIGVGGYGYTF. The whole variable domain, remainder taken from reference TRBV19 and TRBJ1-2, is DGGITQSPKYLFRKEGQNVTLSCEQNLNHDAMYWYRQDPGQGLRLIYYSQIVNDFQKGDIAEGYSVSREKKESFPLTVTSAQKNPTAFYLCASSIGVGGYGYTFGSGTRLTVV.

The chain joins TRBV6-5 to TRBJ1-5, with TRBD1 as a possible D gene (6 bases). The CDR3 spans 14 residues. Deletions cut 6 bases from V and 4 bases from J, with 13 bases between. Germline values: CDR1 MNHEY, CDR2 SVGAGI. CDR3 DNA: TGTGCCAGCAGCCGACTCCAGGGGAATCAGCCCCAGCATTTT. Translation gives CASSRLQGNQPQHF.

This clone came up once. The CDR3 spells CASSFGVGYTF. CDR3 bases: TGCGCCAGCAGCTTCGGGGTTGGCTACACCTTC. This chain links TRBV5-1 with TRBJ1-2, with D unclear. Trimming shortened V by 2 bases and J by 7 bases, and 6 bases separated the two germline ends. Germline CDR1 reads SGHRS; CDR2 reads YFSETQ. The CDR3 runs to 11 residues.

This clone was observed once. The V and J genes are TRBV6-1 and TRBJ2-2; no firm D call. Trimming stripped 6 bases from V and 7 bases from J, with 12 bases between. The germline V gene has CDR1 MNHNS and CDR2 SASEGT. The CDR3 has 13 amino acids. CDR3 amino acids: CASRPLGVGELFF. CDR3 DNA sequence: TGTGCCAGCAGACCCCTGGGCGTCGGGGAGCTGTTTTTT.

The CDR3 region is CASSSPGLAQNTGELFF. CDR3 nucleotide sequence: TGTGCCAGCAGCTCTCCGGGACTAGCGCAGAACACCGGGGAGCTGTTTTTT. The V gene is TRBV7-9, the J gene TRBJ2-2; 10 nucleotides line up with TRBD2. The ends lost 4 bases at V and 1 base at J; junction bases unmatched: 6. This CDR3 spans 17 amino acids. In germline, CDR1 is SEHNR, CDR2 FQNEAQ (reference sequence).

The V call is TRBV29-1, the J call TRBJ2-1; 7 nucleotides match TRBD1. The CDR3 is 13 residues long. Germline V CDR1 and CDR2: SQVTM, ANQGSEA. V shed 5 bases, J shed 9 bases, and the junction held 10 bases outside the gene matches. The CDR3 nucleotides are TGCAGCGTTCTCAGACAGGGTAGGGTTGAGCAGTTCTTC. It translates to CSVLRQGRVEQFF.

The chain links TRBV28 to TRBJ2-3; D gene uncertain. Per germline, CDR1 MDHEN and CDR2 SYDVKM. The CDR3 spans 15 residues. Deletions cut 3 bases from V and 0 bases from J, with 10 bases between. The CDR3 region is CASSLVRISTDTQYF. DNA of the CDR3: TGTGCCAGCAGTTTGGTCAGGATTAGCACAGATACGCAGTATTTT.

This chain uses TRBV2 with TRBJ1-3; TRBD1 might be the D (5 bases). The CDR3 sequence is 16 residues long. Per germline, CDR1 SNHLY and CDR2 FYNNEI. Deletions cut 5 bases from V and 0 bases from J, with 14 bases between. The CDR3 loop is CASSPRGRTSGNTIYF. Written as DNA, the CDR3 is TGTGCCAGCAGTCCAAGGGGCCGAACCTCTGGAAACACCATATATTTT.